A single sample is the source of the 5 T cell receptor beta chains below, sequenced in a study of siplizumab effects on memory and regulatory T cells. Assay: immunoSEQ multiplex PCR; the TCRdb copy retains only in-frame clones and omits some. The sample has over 100,000 clones; just over 90% are singletons. Sequenced sample: Tregs sorted from blood. The origin of the receptors is a human donor in good health.

The chain is built from TRBV6-1 and TRBJ2-5; D remains ambiguous. The V end was cut by 6 bases, the J end by 4 bases, with 18 bases between. Germline CDR1 reads MNHNS; CDR2 reads SASEGT. CDR3 length: 15 amino acids. The CDR3 protein is CASSSGSFEGETQYF. CDR3 sequence (DNA): TGTGCCAGCAGCTCCGGGTCTTTTGAAGGAGAGACCCAGTACTTC.

The CDR3 nucleotides are TGTGCCAGCAGTGAAGTAGGAAACGGCCTCGGCACTGAAGCTTTCTTT. Residues: CASSEVGNGLGTEAFF. V gene TRBV6-1 combines with J gene TRBJ1-1, with unresolved D. The CDR3 length is 16 residues. Germline V CDR1 and CDR2: MNHNS, SASEGT. With 1 base removed from V and 4 bases from J, the gap between germline ends came to 16 bases.

This clone has a handful of counts. This chain connects TRBV6-6 to TRBJ1-5; maybe TRBD1 (5 bases). Germline V lookup: CDR1 MNHNY, CDR2 SVGAGI (reference sequence). V lost 8 bases and J 1 base, leaving 6 bases between the germline ends. The CDR3 covers 12 residues. The CDR3 coding sequence is TGTGCCAGCCGACAGAGCAATCAGCCCCAGCATTTT. Translating it yields CASRQSNQPQHF.

The chain links TRBV5-3 to TRBJ2-1; 8 bases match TRBD1. TRBV5-3 is identified as an open reading frame with a role that is uncertain. This CDR3 has 14 amino acids. The V and J ends lost 7 bases and 2 bases, in that order; junction bases with no gene match: 5. The CDR3: CARWTGPPYNEQFF. CDR3 DNA sequence: TGTGCCAGATGGACAGGGCCACCCTACAATGAGCAGTTCTTC.

This chain joins TRBV6-1 and TRBJ1-3, with TRBD1 identical over 7 bases. The ends lost 2 bases at V and 3 bases at J; junction bases unmatched: 1. The CDR3 extends over 14 amino acids. The germline V gene encodes CDR1 MNHNS and CDR2 SASEGT. The CDR3 nucleotides read TGTGCCAGCAGTGAATGGACAGGTGGAAACACCATATATTTT. Its translation: CASSEWTGGNTIYF.